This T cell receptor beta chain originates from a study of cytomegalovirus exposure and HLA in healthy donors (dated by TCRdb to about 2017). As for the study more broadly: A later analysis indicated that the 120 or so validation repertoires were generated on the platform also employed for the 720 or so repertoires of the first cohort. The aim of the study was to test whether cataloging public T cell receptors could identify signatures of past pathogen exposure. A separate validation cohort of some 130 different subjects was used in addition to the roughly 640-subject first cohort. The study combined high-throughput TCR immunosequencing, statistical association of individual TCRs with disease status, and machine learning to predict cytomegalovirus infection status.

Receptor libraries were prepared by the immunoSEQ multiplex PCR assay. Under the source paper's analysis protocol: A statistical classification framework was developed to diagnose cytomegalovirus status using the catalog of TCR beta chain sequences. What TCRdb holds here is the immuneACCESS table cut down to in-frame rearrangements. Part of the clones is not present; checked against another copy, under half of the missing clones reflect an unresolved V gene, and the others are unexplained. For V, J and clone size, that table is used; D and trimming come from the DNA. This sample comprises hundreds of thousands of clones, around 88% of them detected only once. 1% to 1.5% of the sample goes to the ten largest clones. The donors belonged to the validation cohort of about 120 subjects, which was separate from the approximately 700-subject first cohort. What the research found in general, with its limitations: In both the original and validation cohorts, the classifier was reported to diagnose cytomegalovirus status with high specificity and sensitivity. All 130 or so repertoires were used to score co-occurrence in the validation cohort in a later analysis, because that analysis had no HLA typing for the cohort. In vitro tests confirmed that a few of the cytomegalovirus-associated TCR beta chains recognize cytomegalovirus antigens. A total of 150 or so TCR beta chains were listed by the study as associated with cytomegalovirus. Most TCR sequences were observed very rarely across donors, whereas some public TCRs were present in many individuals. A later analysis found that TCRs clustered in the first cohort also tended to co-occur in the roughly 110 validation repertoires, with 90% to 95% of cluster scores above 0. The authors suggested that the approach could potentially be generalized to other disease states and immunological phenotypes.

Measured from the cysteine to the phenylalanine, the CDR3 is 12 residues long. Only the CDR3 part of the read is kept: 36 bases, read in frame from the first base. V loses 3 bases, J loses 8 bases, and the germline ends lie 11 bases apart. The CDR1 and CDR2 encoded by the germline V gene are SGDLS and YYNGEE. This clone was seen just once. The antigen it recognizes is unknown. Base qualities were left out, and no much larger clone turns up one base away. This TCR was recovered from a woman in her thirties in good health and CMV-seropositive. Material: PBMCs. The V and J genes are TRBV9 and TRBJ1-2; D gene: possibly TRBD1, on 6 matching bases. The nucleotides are TGTGCCAGCAGCGCCGACAGGTACGGCTACACCTTC. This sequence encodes CASSADRYGYTF.